This is a list of T cell receptor beta chains from one sample in a study of neoadjuvant anti-PD-1 for oral cavity cancer. Repertoires were generated with immunoSEQ multiplex PCR, while TCRdb's copy carries only in-frame clones and drops some. Among some 61,000 clones, approximately 81% were seen once, and the ten largest hold roughly 3.5%. The specimen comprised PBMCs, sampled after nivolumab (anti-PD-1) treatment. The receptors stem from a person aged 40 to 85 with oral cavity squamous cell carcinoma. The CDR3 runs from the conserved cysteine through the conserved F or W. D genes are given only for firm matches. The size field is filled for only some rows; it gives once, few, many or a size class.

CDR3	DNA	V	J	length	D	size
CASSLGLQETQYF	TGTGCTAGCAGCTTAGGCCTGCAAGAGACCCAGTACTTC	TRBV7-7	TRBJ2-5	13	.	.
CASSQDETGGGQYF	TGTGCCAGCAGCCAAGATGAAACGGGAGGGGGGCAGTACTTC	TRBV4-2	TRBJ2-7	14	TRBD2	.
CSVEVLSYEQYF	TGCAGCGTTGAAGTACTCTCCTACGAGCAGTACTTC	TRBV29-1	TRBJ2-7	12	.	.
CASSDAGIASYEQYF	TGCGCCAGCAGTGACGCGGGAATAGCCTCCTACGAGCAGTACTTC	TRBV10-2	TRBJ2-7	15	.	.
CASSESVSARVDTDTQYF	TGTGCCAGCAGTGAATCAGTAAGCGCGAGGGTGGACACAGATACGCAGTATTTT	TRBV6-1	TRBJ2-3	18	.	.
CASSIFGAIPYGYTF	TGTGCCAGTAGTATATTCGGGGCCATCCCCTATGGCTACACCTTC	TRBV19	TRBJ1-2	15	.	few
CASSLAQGVLETQYF	TGTGCCAGCAGCTTAGCACAGGGGGTCCTGGAGACCCAGTACTTC	TRBV7-9	TRBJ2-5	15	TRBD1	.
CASSSPVSGADYGYTF	TGTGCCAGCAGTTCCCCCGTGTCGGGGGCTGACTATGGCTACACCTTC	TRBV6-6	TRBJ1-2	16	.	.
CASISRGGDTEAFF	TGTGCCAGCATCTCCCGGGGCGGGGATACTGAAGCTTTCTTT	TRBV25-1	TRBJ1-1	14	.	.
CASSLNILTYNEQFF	TGTGCCAGCAGCTTGAATATTTTGACCTACAATGAGCAGTTCTTC	TRBV13	TRBJ2-1	15	.	.
CASSLQSSGSTDTQYF	TGCGCCAGCAGCTTGCAGAGTAGCGGGTCCACAGATACGCAGTATTTT	TRBV5-1	TRBJ2-3	16	TRBD2	.
CASSAGTSTKGDEQFF	TGTGCCAGCAGCGCAGGGACTAGCACTAAAGGGGATGAGCAGTTCTTC	TRBV9	TRBJ2-1	16	TRBD2	once
CASSVDSGRGYEQYF	TGTGCCAGCAGCGTAGACAGCGGGAGGGGGTACGAGCAGTACTTC	TRBV9	TRBJ2-7	15	TRBD2	.
CASSGLGQGARNEQFF	TGCGCCAGCAGCGGATTGGGACAGGGGGCAAGGAATGAGCAGTTCTTC	TRBV5-1	TRBJ2-1	16	TRBD1	.
CATSRDSANNNEQFF	TGTGCCACCAGCAGAGATTCGGCAAACAACAATGAGCAGTTCTTC	TRBV15	TRBJ2-1	15	.	.
CAPTTQYF	TGCGCCCCCACCACGCAGTATTTT	TRBV10-1	TRBJ2-3	8	.	few
CAWSVGLAGWSRDTQYF	TGTGCCTGGAGTGTGGGACTAGCGGGGTGGAGTAGGGATACGCAGTATTTT	TRBV30	TRBJ2-3	17	TRBD2	.
CASRGQGAKEYEQYF	TGTGCCAGCAGGGGACAGGGGGCGAAGGAATACGAGCAGTACTTC	TRBV6-5	TRBJ2-7	15	TRBD1	once
CASSDSNLAGGNEQFF	TGTGCCAGCAGTGACTCGAATCTAGCGGGAGGCAATGAGCAGTTCTTC	TRBV6-4	TRBJ2-1	16	TRBD2	.
CSVVSNYGYTF	TGCAGCGTTGTTTCTAACTATGGCTACACCTTC	TRBV29-1	TRBJ1-2	11	.	.
CASSPPGQPNTEAFF	TGCGCCAGCAGCCCGCCGGGACAGCCGAACACTGAAGCTTTCTTT	TRBV5-1	TRBJ1-1	15	TRBD1	.
CASSEEGQPTDTQYF	TGTGCCAGCAGCGAGGAGGGACAGCCCACAGATACGCAGTATTTT	TRBV9	TRBJ2-3	15	.	.
CASSQEGTRWGTEAFF	TGCGCCAGCAGCCAAGAGGGGACCCGGTGGGGCACTGAAGCTTTCTTT	TRBV4-1	TRBJ1-1	16	.	.
CASTPPLLETQYF	TGTGCCAGCACCCCTCCCCTGTTGGAGACCCAGTACTTC	TRBV7-9	TRBJ2-5	13	.	.
CASSQEGTTSTDTQYF	TGCGCCAGCAGCCAAGAAGGGACCACAAGCACAGATACGCAGTATTTT	TRBV4-1	TRBJ2-3	16	.	.
CASSLLTTFAYEQYF	TGTGCCAGCAGCCTCCTCACAACTTTCGCCTACGAGCAGTACTTC	TRBV7-2	TRBJ2-7	15	.	.
CATRGRNTGELFF	TGTGCTACCAGGGGACGGAACACCGGGGAGCTGTTTTTT	TRBV7-7	TRBJ2-2	13	.	.
CASSPTTGWDRTEAFF	TGTGCCAGCAGCCCCACGACAGGGTGGGATCGGACTGAAGCTTTCTTT	TRBV5-4	TRBJ1-1	16	TRBD1	.
CASSLGQVNTEAFF	TGCGCCAGCAGCCTCGGACAGGTGAACACTGAAGCTTTCTTT	TRBV5-1	TRBJ1-1	14	TRBD1	.
CASSLSDTHEQYF	TGTGCCAGCAGTTTATCGGACACCCACGAGCAGTACTTC	TRBV28	TRBJ2-7	13	.	.
CASSPGGAPYEQYF	TGTGCCAGCAGCCCAGGAGGAGCCCCCTACGAGCAGTACTTC	TRBV6-5	TRBJ2-7	14	.	.
CASSVALGKETQYF	TGTGCCAGCAGCGTAGCTCTAGGAAAAGAGACCCAGTACTTC	TRBV9	TRBJ2-5	14	.	.
CASSLKVASQPQHF	TGTGCCAGTAGTCTTAAGGTGGCAAGTCAGCCCCAGCATTTT	TRBV19	TRBJ1-5	14	.	.
CASSLGTGKETQYF	TGTGCCAGCAGCTTAGGGACAGGGAAAGAGACCCAGTACTTC	TRBV7-8	TRBJ2-5	14	TRBD1	.
CASSEGRASTNEKLFF	TGTGCCAGCAGTGAAGGCCGGGCCTCAACTAATGAAAAACTGTTTTTT	TRBV6-1	TRBJ1-4	16	.	.
CSVDYTNTGELFF	TGCAGCGTGGACTATACGAACACCGGGGAGCTGTTTTTT	TRBV29-1	TRBJ2-2	13	.	.
CASSLDLAGRGPYEQYF	TGTGCCAGCAGCTTAGATCTAGCCGGGCGAGGACCCTACGAGCAGTACTTC	TRBV11-2	TRBJ2-7	17	.	.
CAIRDSGSEQPQHF	TGTGCCATCAGGGACAGTGGCTCGGAGCAGCCCCAGCATTTT	TRBV10-3	TRBJ1-5	14	.	once
CASSPRLAGATGELFF	TGCGCCAGCAGCCCCCGACTAGCGGGAGCCACCGGGGAGCTGTTTTTT	TRBV5-1	TRBJ2-2	16	TRBD2	.
CASSLGTGGQETQYF	TGTGCCAGCAGCTTGGGGACAGGGGGTCAAGAGACCCAGTACTTC	TRBV5-6	TRBJ2-5	15	TRBD1	.
CASTHRTSGTGELFF	TGTGCCAGTACCCACAGGACTAGCGGGACCGGGGAGCTGTTTTTT	TRBV19	TRBJ2-2	15	TRBD2	.
CASFLGTDTQYF	TGTGCCAGCTTTCTGGGCACAGATACGCAGTATTTT	TRBV2	TRBJ2-3	12	.	.